This T cell receptor beta chain appears in the sequencing data of a study of T cell changes during pregnancy in multiple sclerosis. This CDR3 region has 15 residues. V was trimmed by 5 bases and J by 6 bases, leaving 19 bases between them. Per germline, CDR1 LGHNA and CDR2 YNFKEQ. Libraries were prepared by immunoSEQ multiplex PCR; TCRdb keeps only in-frame clonotypes and omits some of them. The sample yields more than 65,000 clones, around nine tenths seen once. The TCR originated in a female donor with multiple sclerosis, enrolled in a pregnancy study. V gene TRBV4-2 combines with J gene TRBJ1-2; possibly TRBD1 for D (5 bases). The starting material was peripheral blood, obtained before pregnancy. CDR3 loop: CASSVQDPGENGYTF. In DNA form, the CDR3 reads TGTGCCAGCAGCGTACAAGACCCGGGGGAAAATGGCTACACCTTC.